This TCR beta chain was obtained from a study of shared clonotypes between healthy human individuals. This table comes from immunoSEQ multiplex PCR, and its TCRdb copy is limited to in-frame clones, with some not included. The sample holds around 510,000 clones, around three quarters seen once. This clone has only one observation. This CDR3 comprises 14 residues. V lost 4 bases to trimming and J lost 0 bases, with 9 bases between them. CDR1 is LGHNA and CDR2 is YNFKEQ in the germline V gene. The receptor was isolated from a woman aged 40 to 50 in good health. Some clones in this sample may be carry-over from other donors' samples. The source material was PBMCs. J is TRBJ1-1 and V is TRBV4-2; TRBD1 might be the D (5 bases). Here the CDR3 reads CASSPLGVNTEAFF. CDR3 in DNA: TGTGCCAGCAGCCCTCTGGGGGTGAACACTGAAGCTTTCTTT.